The 29 T cell receptor beta chains below all came from one sample that was sequenced in a study of blood T cell repertoires in COVID-19. Assay used: immunoSEQ multiplex PCR; TCRdb lists only in-frame clones, some missing. The table lists about 330,000 clones, roughly 90% of them singletons. The sequencing input was PBMCs or T cells enriched from blood (not recorded which). These receptors came from a woman in her 30s who had recovered from COVID-19.

This clone appeared a single time. The rearrangement uses TRBV2 and TRBJ2-1; 7 nucleotides match TRBD2. Trimming took 4 bases from V and 0 from J; bases not matched to a gene: 6. Per the germline V gene, CDR1 is SNHLY and CDR2 is FYNNEI. CDR3 length: 16 residues. CDR3 nucleotide sequence: TGTGCCAGCAGTGCCACTAGCGTCAGCTCCTACAATGAGCAGTTCTTC. Translated: CASSATSVSSYNEQFF.

The rearrangement joins TRBV4-1 to TRBJ2-7, with 8 nucleotides matching TRBD1. The V segment lost 1 base and the J segment 1 base; nucleotides outside the gene matches: 12. The CDR3 extends over 18 amino acids. Germline lookup yields CDR1 MGHRA and CDR2 YSYEKL. CDR3 sequence: CASSQVVPWTGTSYEQYF. The CDR3 bases are TGCGCCAGCAGCCAAGTAGTTCCATGGACAGGGACTTCCTACGAGCAGTACTTC.

This chain joins TRBV5-4 and TRBJ1-6, with unresolved D. Germline assignment: CDR1 SGHNT and CDR2 YYREEE (reference sequence). The CDR3 totals 14 residues. The V gene lost 2 bases and the J gene lost 7 bases, with 10 bases spanning the gap. The CDR3 bases are TGTGCCAGCAGCTTTGCAACAGCCAATTCACCCCTCCACTTT. Its protein is CASSFATANSPLHF.

This chain links TRBV30 with TRBJ1-5, with 7 bases identical to TRBD1. The CDR3 totals 15 residues. Losses at the gene ends were 0 bases for V and 6 bases for J; bases not matched to a gene: 8. The germline CDR1 and CDR2 sequences are GTSNPN and SVGIG (reference sequence). The DNA of the CDR3 is TGTGCCTGGAGTGTAAGGCGGCAGGGGGTTCAGCCCCAGCATTTT. Its protein is CAWSVRRQGVQPQHF. Full variable domain (remainder filled in from reference TRBV30 and TRBJ1-5): SQTIHQWPATLVQPVGSPLSLECTVEGTSNPNLYWYRQAAGRGLQLLFYSVGIGQISSEVPQNLSASRPQDRQFILSSKKLLLSDSGFYLCAWSVRRQGVQPQHFGDGTRLSIL.

The V gene is TRBV9, the J gene TRBJ2-1; TRBD2 matches at 15 bases. Germline assignment: CDR1 SGDLS and CDR2 YYNGEE. CDR3 length: 14 residues. Trimming at V came to 4 bases and at J to 15 bases, leaving 8 bases not matched to a gene. This CDR3 is CASSPRTSGGAWFF. The CDR3 DNA is TGTGCCAGCAGCCCCAGGACTAGCGGGGGGGCCTGGTTCTTC.

This chain joins TRBV25-1 and TRBJ1-1; maybe TRBD1 (6 bases). Between the trimmed V and J ends, which lost 3 bases and 5 bases, there was a span of 10 bases. The length of the CDR3 is 13 residues. CDR1 and CDR2 from the germline V gene are MGHDK and SYGVNS. The DNA of the CDR3 is TGTGCCAGCAGTGACAGGGGTGAAACTGAAGCTTTCTTT. Its protein product is CASSDRGETEAFF.

The J gene is TRBJ2-3, the V gene TRBV5-4; D is uncertain. V was shortened by 3 bases and J by 1 base, with 15 bases between the two germline ends. Germline values: CDR1 SGHNT, CDR2 YYREEE (reference sequence). This CDR3 spans 16 amino acids. DNA of the CDR3: TGTGCCAGCAGCTCGATTTTGGCAGGCCGCACAGATACGCAGTATTTT. It is translated as CASSSILAGRTDTQYF.

The V call is TRBV5-1, the J call TRBJ2-7; D might be TRBD2 (5 bases). CDR3 length equals 15 residues. Per germline, CDR1 SGHRS and CDR2 YFSETQ. V shed 4 bases and J shed 2 bases, with 16 bases lying between them. The CDR3 DNA reads TGCGCCAGCAGCCAGATAACCGGGGTCGCCTACGAGCAGTACTTC. This codes for CASSQITGVAYEQYF.

The V gene is TRBV29-1, the J gene TRBJ2-7; TRBD1 is a possible D gene (5 bases). V was clipped by 6 bases and J by 3 bases, with 9 bases between them. The CDR3 is 11 amino acids. CDR1 is SQVTM and CDR2 is ANQGSEA in the germline V gene. The chain's CDR3 is CSVADNYEQYF. The CDR3, as DNA: TGCAGCGTCGCGGACAACTACGAGCAGTACTTC.

The CDR3 DNA sequence: TGTGCCAGCAGCTTAGCCCGCGGGGCTCCGGGACCGACTGAAGCTTTCTTT. Amino acid sequence: CASSLARGAPGPTEAFF. The chain has TRBV11-2 and TRBJ1-1, with D possibly being TRBD1 (5 bases). V was trimmed by 1 base and J by 5 bases, leaving 20 bases between them. The CDR3 length is 17 residues. Germline V CDR1 and CDR2: SGHAT, FQNNGV.

The chain uses TRBV30 and TRBJ2-3; perhaps TRBD2 as D (6 bases). The CDR3 spans 17 residues. V was shortened by 3 bases and J by 3 bases, with 22 bases between the two germline ends. Germline loops: CDR1 GTSNPN, CDR2 SVGIG (reference sequence). DNA for the CDR3: TGTGCCTGGAGGGGCTTGGGGATGGGAGGTTCTACAGATACGCAGTATTTT. Amino acid sequence: CAWRGLGMGGSTDTQYF.

The rearrangement joins TRBV3-1 (or the pseudogene TRBV3-2) to TRBJ1-4, with 12 positions matching TRBD1. This CDR3 contains 16 residues. J gave up 8 bases and V 3 bases, and 7 bases lay outside the gene matches. Germline-derived CDR1 and CDR2 are LGHDT and YNNKEL (reference sequence). The CDR3 region has the DNA TGTGCCAGCAGCCACGGGACAGGGGGCGCAAGGGAAAAACTGTTTTTT. It translates to CASSHGTGGAREKLFF.

This chain uses TRBV4-3 with TRBJ2-5; 7 nucleotides agree with TRBD2. Germline loops: CDR1 LGHNA, CDR2 YSLEER. The CDR3 extends over 16 amino acids. V trimming: 0 bases; J trimming: 3 bases; junction bases outside the gene matches: 7. The CDR3 sequence is CASSQDGASGKETQYF. The CDR3 bases are TGCGCCAGCAGCCAAGACGGGGCTAGCGGTAAAGAGACCCAGTACTTC.

J is TRBJ1-4 and V is TRBV7-2; possible D gene TRBD1, 5 bases. CDR1 is SGHTA, CDR2 FQGNSA, per germline. The CDR3 contains 15 residues. Between the trimmed V and J ends, which lost 5 bases and 5 bases, there was a span of 15 bases. CDR3 nucleotides: TGTGCCAGCAGCCCCCTCGGGCGGGGGAATGAAAAACTGTTTTTT. This translates into CASSPLGRGNEKLFF.

This CDR3 is CASSRGGTREKLFF. CDR3 nucleotide sequence: TGTGCCAGCAGCCGGGGGGGTACCAGGGAAAAACTGTTTTTT. This rearrangement joins TRBV27 to TRBJ1-4; a possible D gene is TRBD1 (5 bases). With 6 bases removed from V and 8 bases from J, the gap between germline ends came to 16 bases. CDR1 is MNHEY and CDR2 is SMNVEV in the germline V gene (reference sequence). This CDR3 has 14 amino acids.

V gene TRBV10-2 combines with J gene TRBJ2-4, with D possibly matching TRBD2 (6 bases). V lost 2 bases and J lost 0, with 11 bases in between. The CDR3 covers 16 residues. The germline gives CDR1 WSHSY, CDR2 SAAADI. The CDR3 bases are TGCGCCAGCAGTGAGGCCGGGGACTTAGCCAAAAACATTCAGTACTTC. Translated: CASSEAGDLAKNIQYF.

The chain recombines TRBV7-2 with TRBJ1-1; D perhaps matches TRBD1 (5 bases). This CDR3 has 13 amino acids. The V gene lost 3 bases and the J gene lost 6 bases, with 11 bases spanning the gap. Germline-derived CDR1 and CDR2 are SGHTA and FQGNSA. CDR3 DNA sequence: TGTGCCAGCAGCTTTCCCAGGGATTCTGAAGCTTTCTTT. The encoded protein is CASSFPRDSEAFF.

The CDR3 loop reads CSLRQGDTEAFF. CDR3 bases: TGCAGCTTAAGACAGGGGGACACTGAAGCTTTCTTT. J is TRBJ1-1 and V is TRBV29-1, with 9 nucleotides matching TRBD1. The V gene's germline CDR1 is SQVTM and CDR2 ANQGSEA. The length of the CDR3 is 12 residues. The J segment lost 3 bases and the V segment lost 8 bases, leaving 4 bases of the junction unmatched.

The CDR3 DNA reads as TGCGCCAGCAGCGGCCAGCGGGGGGGCTCCTACGAGCAGTACTTC. This translates into CASSGQRGGSYEQYF. The V call is TRBV4-1, the J call TRBJ2-7, with 10 bases lining up with TRBD2. The CDR3 is 15 amino acids. V gave up 5 bases and J gave up 0 bases; unmatched junction bases: 4. The germline CDR1 and CDR2 sequences are MGHRA and YSYEKL.

V and J are TRBV7-7 and TRBJ1-6; TRBD1 agrees at 10 bases. The CDR3 length is 15 residues. V dropped 1 base and J dropped 8; count of bases not matched to a gene: 2. Germline-derived CDR1 and CDR2 are SSHAT and FNYEAQ (reference sequence). The CDR3 region is CASSLDGTGDSPLHF. The CDR3 bases are TGTGCCAGCAGCTTAGATGGGACAGGGGATTCACCCCTCCACTTT.

The chain employs TRBV9 and TRBJ1-2, with 9 bases matching TRBD1. The junction had 8 bases not matched to a gene; V was cut back by 2 bases and J by 3 bases. This CDR3 spans 16 amino acids. Per germline, CDR1 SGDLS and CDR2 YYNGEE. CDR3 in amino acids: CASSVSGTGSHYGYTF. The CDR3, as DNA: TGTGCCAGCAGCGTCTCCGGGACAGGGTCTCACTATGGCTACACCTTC. The whole variable domain, filled in from reference TRBV9 and TRBJ1-2, reads DSGVTQTPKHLITATGQRVTLRCSPRSGDLSVYWYQQSLDQGLQFLIQYYNGEERAKGNILERFSAQQFPDLHSELNLSSLELGDSALYFCASSVSGTGSHYGYTFGSGTRLTVV.

About this clone itself: The junction shows a germline mismatch at one end, possibly a read error. This chain uses TRBV9 with TRBJ1-2; 8 bases align to TRBD1. In germline, CDR1 is SGDLS, CDR2 YYNGEE. CDR3 length: 14 amino acids. Here the CDR3 DNA reads TGTGCCACCAGCAGGACAGGGATGCCGGCGGGCTACACCTTC. It is translated as CATSRTGMPAGYTF.

J is TRBJ2-7 and V is TRBV2; 7 nucleotides match TRBD1. Germline V gene lookup returns CDR1 SNHLY and CDR2 FYNNEI. The length of the CDR3 is 13 residues. V gave up 6 bases and J gave up 5 bases; unmatched junction bases: 7. Here the CDR3 reads CASRPTGRDEQYF. DNA for the CDR3: TGTGCCAGCAGGCCGACAGGGCGCGACGAGCAGTACTTC.

V gene TRBV7-2 combines with J gene TRBJ2-3; 14 bases are a match to TRBD2. The CDR3 consists of 17 residues. V lost 5 bases and J lost 1; bases outside the gene matches: 5. CDR1 SGHTA and CDR2 FQGNSA come from the germline V gene. This CDR3 reads CASSEPGLAGGTDTQYF. In nucleotides, the CDR3 is TGTGCCAGCAGCGAACCGGGACTAGCGGGGGGCACAGATACGCAGTATTTT.

The table lists this clone with a count of one. The chain employs TRBV28 and TRBJ1-4; D gene ambiguous. V was shortened by 4 bases and J by 7 bases, with 13 bases between the two germline ends. CDR1 MDHEN and CDR2 SYDVKM come from the germline V gene. This CDR3 has 14 residues. CDR3 protein: CASSSASGSEKLFF. DNA for the CDR3: TGTGCCAGCAGTTCAGCTTCGGGGAGTGAAAAACTGTTTTTT.

A single count supports this clone. This rearrangement joins TRBV29-1 to TRBJ1-2; no clear D. Germline assignment: CDR1 SQVTM and CDR2 ANQGSEA. V was shortened by 5 bases and J by 4 bases, with 11 bases between the two germline ends. The CDR3 is made up of 12 amino acids. CDR3 residues: CSVKESSYGYTF. The DNA for the CDR3 is TGCAGCGTTAAGGAGTCGAGCTATGGCTACACCTTC.

This rearrangement joins TRBV2 to TRBJ1-1, with a possible D match to TRBD1 (6 bases). The V end was cut by 0 bases, the J end by 4 bases, with 12 bases between. CDR3 length: 15 residues. Germline CDR1 is SNHLY and CDR2 is FYNNEI. The CDR3 nucleotides are TGTGCCAGCAGTGAAGCGCGGGGGGCGCGCACTGAAGCTTTCTTT. Translating it yields CASSEARGARTEAFF.

On this clone: In the same sample, other DNA sequences code for this CDR3. The rearrangement joins TRBV9 to TRBJ1-1; D is undetermined. The ends were cut back, 0 bases at V and 5 bases at J, with 8 bases in the middle. The length of the CDR3 is 13 residues. The V gene's germline CDR1 is SGDLS and CDR2 YYNGEE. CDR3 sequence: CASSVGGRTEAFF. The CDR3 DNA reads TGTGCCAGCAGCGTAGGAGGGCGAACTGAAGCTTTCTTT. The full variable domain, in which reference TRBV9 and TRBJ1-1 provide the parts outside the CDR3, is DSGVTQTPKHLITATGQRVTLRCSPRSGDLSVYWYQQSLDQGLQFLIQYYNGEERAKGNILERFSAQQFPDLHSELNLSSLELGDSALYFCASSVGGRTEAFFGQGTRLTVV.

The V gene is TRBV4-3, the J gene TRBJ2-7; D call uncertain. Germline loops: CDR1 LGHNA, CDR2 YSLEER. The CDR3 is 14 amino acids. Trimming cost V 0 bases and J 7 bases, with 13 bases left between them. The CDR3 is CASSQDYRTLEQYF. The CDR3 nucleotides are TGCGCCAGCAGCCAAGATTACAGAACTTTGGAGCAGTACTTC.